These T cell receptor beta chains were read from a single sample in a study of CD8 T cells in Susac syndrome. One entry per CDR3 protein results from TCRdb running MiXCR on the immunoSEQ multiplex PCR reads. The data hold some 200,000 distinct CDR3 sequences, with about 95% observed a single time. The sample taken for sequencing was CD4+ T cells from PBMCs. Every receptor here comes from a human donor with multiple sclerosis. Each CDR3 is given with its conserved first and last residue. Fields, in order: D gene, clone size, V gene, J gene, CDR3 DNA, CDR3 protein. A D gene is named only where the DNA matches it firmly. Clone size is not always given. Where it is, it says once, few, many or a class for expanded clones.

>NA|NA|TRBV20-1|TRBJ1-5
TGCAGTGCATCCGGGACACTAAGGGGCAGTCAGCCCCAGCATTTT
CSASGTLRGSQPQHF
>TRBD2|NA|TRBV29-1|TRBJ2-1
TGCAGCGGCGTCCAGTCTAGCGGGGGTAAGGGTGAGCAGTTCTTC
CSGVQSSGGKGEQFF
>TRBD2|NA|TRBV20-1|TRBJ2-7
TGCAGTGCACGTAGCGGGAAACACTACGAGCAGTACTTC
CSARSGKHYEQYF
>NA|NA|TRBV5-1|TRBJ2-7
TGCGCCAGCCGGCAGGATACATACTACGAGCAGTACTTC
CASRQDTYYEQYF
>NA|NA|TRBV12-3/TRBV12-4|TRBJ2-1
TGTGCCAGCAGTTTACGCACTACCTATTACTCTGAGCAGTTCTTC
CASSLRTTYYSEQFF
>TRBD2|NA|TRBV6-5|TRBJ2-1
TGTGCCAGCAGTACCAAGACTAGCCACAATGAGCAGTTCTTC
CASSTKTSHNEQFF
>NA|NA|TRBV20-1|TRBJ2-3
TGCAGTGCTAGAGTTCCAGGGAGCACAGATACGCAGTATTTT
CSARVPGSTDTQYF
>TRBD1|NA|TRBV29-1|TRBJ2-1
TGCAGCGTTGAAAGGGGGACAGAATTCCACAATGAGCAGTTCTTC
CSVERGTEFHNEQFF
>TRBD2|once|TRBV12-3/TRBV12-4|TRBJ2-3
TGTGCCAGCGGCAGCGGGGGGCCCACGCAGTATTTT
CASGSGGPTQYF
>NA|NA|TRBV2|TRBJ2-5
TGTGCCAGCCAGGCGCGGAGTCAAGAGACCCAGTACTTC
CASQARSQETQYF
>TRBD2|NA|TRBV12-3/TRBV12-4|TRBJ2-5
TGTGCCAGCACCCCAACGAGCGGGGAAGAGACCCAGTACTTC
CASTPTSGEETQYF
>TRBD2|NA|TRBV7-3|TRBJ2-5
TGTGCCAGCAGCCTCCGACTAGCGGGAGGCTCTGAGACCCAGTACTTC
CASSLRLAGGSETQYF
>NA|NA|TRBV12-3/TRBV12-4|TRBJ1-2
TGTGCCAGCAGTACCCCCCATCTTGGGCTGGATGGCTACACCTTC
CASSTPHLGLDGYTF
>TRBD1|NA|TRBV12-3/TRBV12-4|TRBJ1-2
TGTGCCAGCAGTCACTTCACCGGGACAGGGGGGAATGGCTACACCTTC
CASSHFTGTGGNGYTF
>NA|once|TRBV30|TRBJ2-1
TGTGCCCGAACGAATTACAATGAGCAGTTCTTC
CARTNYNEQFF
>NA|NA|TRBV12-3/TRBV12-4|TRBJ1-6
TGTGCCAGCAGTTTAACCCAGGGGAATTCACCCCTCCACTTT
CASSLTQGNSPLHF
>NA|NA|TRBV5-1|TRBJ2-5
TGCGCCAGCAGCTTCGGCCGGGGACAAGAGACCCAGTACTTC
CASSFGRGQETQYF